The 10 T cell receptor beta chains below come from one sample, sequenced in a study of blood T cell repertoires in COVID-19. Repertoires were generated with immunoSEQ multiplex PCR, while TCRdb's copy carries only in-frame clones and drops some. This sample has about 80,000 clones; around 81% occur once, and the top ten carry 9%. Material for sequencing was peripheral blood. The receptor set was obtained from a human donor in a cohort sampled during active COVID-19.

The gene calls are TRBV6-5 and TRBJ1-2; the match to TRBD1 covers 8 bases. V lost 0 bases and J lost 2; bases outside the gene matches: 2. This CDR3 comprises 15 residues. Germline CDR1 and CDR2: MNHEY and SVGAGI. CDR3 coding DNA: TGTGCCAGCAGTTACTCGCACAGGGGGAACTATGGCTACACCTTC. Its translation: CASSYSHRGNYGYTF.

V usage is TRBV29-1 and J usage is TRBJ2-5; 10 bases are a match to TRBD1. CDR1 SQVTM and CDR2 ANQGSEA come from the germline V gene. The CDR3 has 14 residues. The V gene end was trimmed by 5 bases and the J gene end by 6 bases; junction bases not matched to a gene: 9. This CDR3 reads CSVRDRGPQKTQYF. CDR3 nucleotide sequence: TGCAGCGTTCGTGACAGGGGGCCCCAGAAGACCCAGTACTTC.

This clone is medium-sized by share. The chain uses TRBV29-1 and TRBJ2-1; perhaps TRBD2 as D (5 bases). The germline V gene has CDR1 SQVTM and CDR2 ANQGSEA. V shed 4 bases and J shed 5 bases, with 12 bases lying between them. The CDR3 length is 13 residues. DNA of the CDR3: TGCAGCGTTGCAATGGAGGACGACAATGAGCAGTTCTTC. This translates into CSVAMEDDNEQFF.

The chain couples TRBV6-5 to TRBJ2-3, with 7 bases aligning to TRBD1. CDR1 MNHEY and CDR2 SVGAGI come from the germline V gene. V trimming: 8 bases; J trimming: 4 bases; junction bases outside the gene matches: 3. This CDR3 is 12 amino acids long. CDR3 nucleotide sequence: TGTGCCAGCTCGACAGGGCCAGATACGCAGTATTTT. Translation: CASSTGPDTQYF.

The chain has TRBV5-1 and TRBJ2-7; 9 nucleotides match TRBD1. With V trimmed by 4 bases and J by 0 bases, 8 bases remained unmatched. This CDR3 region has 16 residues. Germline V gene data show CDR1 as SGHRS and CDR2 as YFSETQ. The DNA for the CDR3 is TGCGCCAGCAGCCGCGGACAGGGGCTATCCTCCTACGAGCAGTACTTC. Translated: CASSRGQGLSSYEQYF.

This clone was picked up one time. CDR3 sequence: CASSDRTVNRGPGAFF. The DNA for the CDR3 is TGTGCCAGCAGTGATCGGACCGTTAACAGGGGCCCCGGAGCTTTCTTT. The V and J genes are TRBV25-1 and TRBJ1-1; 7 nucleotides align to TRBD1. V was pared by 3 bases and J by 10 bases, with 17 bases of the junction left unmatched. Looked up from germline, CDR1 is MGHDK and CDR2 is SYGVNS. The CDR3 spans 16 residues.

V and J are TRBV10-1 and TRBJ2-2; 15 nucleotides agree with TRBD2. The CDR3 length is 17 residues. Germline values: CDR1 WNHNN, CDR2 SYGVQD (reference sequence). Trimming at V came to 3 bases and at J to 4 bases, leaving 3 bases not matched to a gene. CDR3: CASSDPGLAGGTGELFF. CDR3 bases: TGCGCCAGCAGTGACCCGGGACTAGCGGGAGGCACCGGGGAGCTGTTTTTT.

V usage is TRBV7-8 and J usage is TRBJ2-6; weak D call: TRBD1 (5 bases). The CDR3 is made up of 18 amino acids. V dropped 0 bases and J dropped 2 bases, with 14 bases sitting between them. Germline values: CDR1 SGHVS, CDR2 FQNEAQ. The CDR3 DNA follows: TGTGCCAGCAGCTTAGCGGCAGGGTACAGAACTGGGGCCAACGTCCTGACTTTC. It specifies CASSLAAGYRTGANVLTF.

The chain couples TRBV28 to TRBJ2-7; 11 bases line up with TRBD1. Trimming cost V 5 bases and J 3 bases; bases outside gene matches: 3. This CDR3 comprises 14 residues. Germline assignment: CDR1 MDHEN and CDR2 SYDVKM. CDR3 amino acids: CASSGTGGVYEQYF. The DNA for the CDR3 is TGTGCCAGCAGTGGGACAGGGGGGGTCTACGAGCAGTACTTC.

CDR3 DNA sequence: TGTGCCAGCAGTGACCGACAGGGCACCGAGACCCAGTACTTC. This gives the protein CASSDRQGTETQYF. The J gene is TRBJ2-5, the V gene TRBV6-1; 7 nucleotides match TRBD1. The CDR3 is made up of 14 amino acids. Germline values: CDR1 MNHNS, CDR2 SASEGT. After removal of 3 bases from V and 5 bases from J, the junction contained 6 bases not matched to a gene.